This entry lists 11 T cell receptor beta chains sequenced from one sample in a study of monozygotic twins with inflammatory bowel disease (dated by TCRdb to between 2018 and 2020). The library was prepared using 5' RACE. Sequencing was carried out with an Illumina HiSeq 2500. Reprocessed by TCRdb, the reads give a single entry per CDR3 protein sequence, without DNA. The sample table includes 200,000 to 250,000 distinct CDR3 sequences. Roughly 1.7% of the sample lies in the top ten. Sample: blood. These receptors all stem from a human donor with ulcerative colitis or Crohn's disease, or a healthy co-twin of an affected twin (not recorded which).

This chain uses TRBV3-1 with TRBJ1-2; TCRdb picks TRBD1, but there is no DNA to check that call. Germline V gene sequence: CDR1 LGHDT, CDR2 YNNKEL (reference sequence). CDR3 length: 19 amino acids. This chain's CDR3 is CASSLQGGATVKRHYGYTF.

This chain joins TRBV12-3 or TRBV12-4 and TRBJ2-2. The CDR3 runs 11 residues. CDR3 residues: CASRRTGELFF.

The gene calls are TRBV20-1 and TRBJ2-2. From germline, CDR1 is DFQATT and CDR2 SNEGSKA (reference sequence). The CDR3 contains 12 residues. The CDR3 reads CSASDNIGELFF.

CDR3 sequence: CASSFFRDRALGTQYF. The chain carries TRBV6-5 and TRBJ2-3; TCRdb returns TRBD1, unconfirmable since there is no DNA. Germline loops: CDR1 MNHEY, CDR2 SVGAGI. The CDR3 runs to 16 residues.

The chain combines TRBV7-3 with TRBJ1-1. CDR1 is SGHTA, CDR2 FQGTGA, per germline. The length of the CDR3 is 14 residues. This CDR3 is CASSSMSGNTEAFF.

V gene TRBV3-1 combines with J gene TRBJ2-4; TCRdb returns TRBD1, unconfirmable since there is no DNA. The CDR3 covers 14 residues. Germline V gives CDR1 LGHDT, CDR2 YNNKEL (reference sequence). The CDR3 is CASQGQGMRDIQYF.

V and J are TRBV18 and TRBJ1-1; TCRdb's assignment of TRBD1 cannot be checked, as there is no DNA. In germline, CDR1 is KGHSH, CDR2 LQKENI. CDR3 length: 12 residues. CDR3 region: CASLVRGAEAFF.

The chain uses TRBV5-1 and TRBJ2-5; no DNA is available, so the TRBD1 call from TCRdb remains unchecked. Per the germline V gene, CDR1 is SGHRS and CDR2 is YFSETQ. CDR3 length: 14 amino acids. The chain's CDR3 is CASSSTGGQETQYF. The variable domain in full, completed from reference TRBV5-1 and TRBJ2-5, reads KAGVTQTPRYLIKTRGQQVTLSCSPISGHRSVSWYQQTPGQGLQFLFEYFSETQRNKGNFPGRFSGRQFSNSRSEMNVSTLELGDSALYLCASSSTGGQETQYFGPGTRLLVL.

The chain carries TRBV12-3 or TRBV12-4 and TRBJ1-5; TCRdb's D gene call, TRBD1, goes unchecked for lack of DNA. The CDR3 extends over 13 amino acids. This chain's CDR3 is CASSTGDGQPQHF.

The rearrangement joins TRBV18 to TRBJ1-2. The CDR3 spans 11 residues. CDR1 is KGHSH, CDR2 LQKENI, per germline. CDR3 sequence: CASSPRYGYTF.

This chain joins TRBV18 and TRBJ1-5; the TRBD1 assignment by TCRdb is unverifiable without DNA. This CDR3 is built from 17 residues. Germline V gene data show CDR1 as KGHSH and CDR2 as LQKENI. The CDR3 reads CASSPPGQGRSNQPQHF.